This is a list of T cell receptor beta chains from one sample in a study of T cell repertoires and HLA-DP antigens. Sequencing used immunoSEQ multiplex PCR; TCRdb keeps in-frame clones, though not all of them. Among roughly 480 clones listed, less than 75% were seen once. The sequencing input was alloreactive CD137+ CD4+ T cells from cultured PBMCs. The origin of the receptors is a man aged 60 to 75 in good health and CMV-seronegative. The CDR3 runs from the conserved cysteine through the conserved F or W. The order of the fields is D gene, J gene, V gene, clone size, CDR3 DNA, CDR3 protein. A D gene is named only where the DNA matches it firmly. Size is omitted from some rows. Given values are once, few, many or a class for expanded clones.

D gene: .; J gene: TRBJ2-2; V gene: TRBV7-3; clone size: .; CDR3 DNA: TGTGCCAGCAGCCCACAAGAGGTCAGGGGATTTGGGCACCGGGGAGCTGTTTTT; CDR3 protein: CASSPQEVRGFGHRGAVF
D gene: .; J gene: TRBJ1-1; V gene: TRBV19; clone size: few; CDR3 DNA: TGTGCCAGTAGTAGACTTCAGGGAGGTCGTACTGAAGCTTTCTTT; CDR3 protein: CASSRLQGGRTEAFF
D gene: .; J gene: TRBJ1-1; V gene: TRBV4-2; clone size: .; CDR3 DNA: TGTGCCAGCAGCGTGTACATCAATACCAACACTGAAGCTTTCTTT; CDR3 protein: CASSVYINTNTEAFF
D gene: .; J gene: TRBJ1-4; V gene: TRBV6-4; clone size: .; CDR3 DNA: TGTGCCAGCAGTCGCGACAGTTGGGCTGAAAAACTGTTTTTT; CDR3 protein: CASSRDSWAEKLFF
D gene: .; J gene: TRBJ1-2; V gene: TRBV7-5; clone size: .; CDR3 DNA: TGTGCCAGCAGCTTAGAGATAAGCGGCTACACCTTC; CDR3 protein: CASSLEISGYTF
D gene: .; J gene: TRBJ2-1; V gene: TRBV11-2; clone size: few; CDR3 DNA: TGTGCCAGCATCCTGAGCGGAGGCCGCTACAATGAGCAGTTCTTC; CDR3 protein: CASILSGGRYNEQFF
D gene: TRBD1; J gene: TRBJ1-2; V gene: TRBV6-9; clone size: .; CDR3 DNA: TGTGCCAGCCGCCCGCGGGGACAGGGATTTGGCTACACCTTC; CDR3 protein: CASRPRGQGFGYTF
D gene: .; J gene: TRBJ2-5; V gene: TRBV19; clone size: .; CDR3 DNA: TGTGCCAGTAGTATTACAGGCCTTTACCAAGAGACCCAGTACTTC; CDR3 protein: CASSITGLYQETQYF
D gene: .; J gene: TRBJ1-4; V gene: TRBV10-3; clone size: .; CDR3 DNA: TGTGCCAGCAGTCGCGACAGTTGGGCTGAAAAACTGTTTTTT; CDR3 protein: CASSRDSWAEKLFF
D gene: .; J gene: TRBJ1-1; V gene: TRBV7-5; clone size: .; CDR3 DNA: TGTGCCAGCGCTAGGGGAACTGAAGCTTTCTTT; CDR3 protein: CASARGTEAFF
D gene: .; J gene: TRBJ1-3; V gene: TRBV6-1; clone size: few; CDR3 DNA: TGTGCCACAAAAGGACGTCTAAGCTCTGGAAACACCATATATTTT; CDR3 protein: CATKGRLSSGNTIYF
D gene: .; J gene: TRBJ1-2; V gene: TRBV11-1; clone size: .; CDR3 DNA: TGTGCCAGCAGCTTTAGCGGGGGTGAAGGCTACACCTTC; CDR3 protein: CASSFSGGEGYTF
D gene: .; J gene: TRBJ1-2; V gene: TRBV28; clone size: few; CDR3 DNA: TGTGCCAGCAGTTCCCGAGGGGGCTACACCTTC; CDR3 protein: CASSSRGGYTF
D gene: .; J gene: TRBJ2-1; V gene: TRBV19; clone size: .; CDR3 DNA: TGTGCCAGTAGGTTCAATGAGCAGTTCTTC; CDR3 protein: CASRFNEQFF
D gene: .; J gene: TRBJ2-5; V gene: TRBV11-2; clone size: .; CDR3 DNA: TGTGCCAGCAGCATCCGGGGCCAAGAGACCCAGTACTTC; CDR3 protein: CASSIRGQETQYF
D gene: .; J gene: TRBJ2-2; V gene: TRBV6-6; clone size: .; CDR3 DNA: TGTGCCAGCAGTCGGGACCGCGGGGAGCTGTTTTTT; CDR3 protein: CASSRDRGELFF
D gene: .; J gene: TRBJ1-3; V gene: TRBV6-6; clone size: few; CDR3 DNA: TGTGCCAGCACCGCCGCCCCCAGGTCTGGAAACACCATATATTTT; CDR3 protein: CASTAAPRSGNTIYF
D gene: TRBD1; J gene: TRBJ2-4; V gene: TRBV7-2; clone size: .; CDR3 DNA: TGTGCCAGCAGCCCTCGGGACAGCCTGAACATTCAGTACTTC; CDR3 protein: CASSPRDSLNIQYF
D gene: TRBD2; J gene: TRBJ2-1; V gene: TRBV7-2; clone size: .; CDR3 DNA: TGTGCCAGCAGCTCCAGGAACAGCGGGGGATACAATGAGCAGTTCTTC; CDR3 protein: CASSSRNSGGYNEQFF
D gene: TRBD2; J gene: TRBJ2-3; V gene: TRBV5-1; clone size: few; CDR3 DNA: TGCGCCAGCAGCTTAACTAGCGGGGCCCCCCCTACGCAGTATTTT; CDR3 protein: CASSLTSGAPPTQYF
D gene: .; J gene: TRBJ2-5; V gene: TRBV7-3; clone size: .; CDR3 DNA: TGTGCCAGCAGCTTAGAGAGACAAGAGACCCAGTACTTC; CDR3 protein: CASSLERQETQYF
D gene: .; J gene: TRBJ2-3; V gene: TRBV7-9; clone size: .; CDR3 DNA: TGTGCCAGCAGCTTATTGGCAGATACGCAGTATTTT; CDR3 protein: CASSLLADTQYF
D gene: .; J gene: TRBJ1-3; V gene: TRBV27; clone size: few; CDR3 DNA: TGTGCCAGCAGTGGGCTGGGAACTGGAAACACCATATATTTT; CDR3 protein: CASSGLGTGNTIYF
D gene: TRBD1; J gene: TRBJ1-1; V gene: TRBV5-4; clone size: .; CDR3 DNA: TGTGCCAGCAGCCGGGGACAGGGGAACACTGAAGCTTTCTTT; CDR3 protein: CASSRGQGNTEAFF
D gene: TRBD2; J gene: TRBJ2-5; V gene: TRBV11-2; clone size: once; CDR3 DNA: TGTGCCAGCAGCCCCGGACTAGCGGGAGTCGTCGAGACCCAGTACTTC; CDR3 protein: CASSPGLAGVVETQYF
D gene: .; J gene: TRBJ2-1; V gene: TRBV7-7; clone size: few; CDR3 DNA: TGTGCCAGCAGCAAGGACTCCTCGCCTAACAATGAGCAGTTCTTC; CDR3 protein: CASSKDSSPNNEQFF
D gene: TRBD2; J gene: TRBJ2-7; V gene: TRBV2; clone size: few; CDR3 DNA: TGTGCCAGCAGTGACCTAGCGGGGGGGCCCGAGCAGTACTTC; CDR3 protein: CASSDLAGGPEQYF
D gene: .; J gene: TRBJ1-2; V gene: TRBV7-9; clone size: large; CDR3 DNA: TGTGCCAGCACGCGGGGGACGCCAGGACACTATGGCTACACCTTC; CDR3 protein: CASTRGTPGHYGYTF
D gene: .; J gene: TRBJ2-2; V gene: TRBV11-2; clone size: .; CDR3 DNA: TGTGCCAGCAGCTTAGTTAGAGGAACAGGGACGGCGAACACCGGGGAGCTGTTTTTT; CDR3 protein: CASSLVRGTGTANTGELFF
D gene: .; J gene: TRBJ1-5; V gene: TRBV28; clone size: .; CDR3 DNA: TGTGCCAGCAGTACCCGACAGACGCCCCAGCATTTT; CDR3 protein: CASSTRQTPQHF
D gene: .; J gene: TRBJ1-2; V gene: TRBV7-6; clone size: .; CDR3 DNA: TGTGCCAGCAGCTTAGAGATAAGCGGCTACACCTTC; CDR3 protein: CASSLEISGYTF
D gene: .; J gene: TRBJ1-6; V gene: TRBV11-3; clone size: .; CDR3 DNA: TGTGCCAGCAGCTTTACACAGGGTGGCTCACCCCTCCACTTT; CDR3 protein: CASSFTQGGSPLHF